This TCR beta chain was profiled in a study of blood T cells in healthy people across ages. Study summary: For every two T cells, template switching captured about one barcoded beta molecule. Study outcomes and limitations: With naive T cell percentage, TCR beta diversity showed a strong correlation. Long-lived donors carried more naive CD4+ cells and greater diversity than aged donors.

Notes on this clonotype: Its target is not known.

Primers used in a second PCR of about 7 to 12 cycles were a sample-barcoded 5' primer and a J-beta primer mix. Via MiXCR, TCRdb re-called the 5' RACE reads, giving one row per CDR3 protein. The sample carries around 1,000,000 distinct CDR3 sequences, approximately 38% recorded once. The sequenced material came from blood. The sequence came from a man between 18 and 29 years old in good health.

DNA for the CDR3: TGTGCCAGCAGTTACGGTTATCGGGGGTACCTAACTTACGAGCAGTACTTC. It specifies CASSYGYRGYLTYEQYF. The chain recombines TRBV6-6 with TRBJ2-5, with D perhaps matching TRBD2 (6 bases). The closer fit of TRBJ2-7 to the DNA end suggests the J call may be wrong. CDR3 length equals 17 residues. The V gene's germline CDR1 is MNHNY and CDR2 SVGAGI (reference sequence).